Below are 10 T cell receptor beta chains sequenced from a single sample in a study of response to subunit inactivated influenza vaccine. MiXCR was run by TCRdb on the RT-PCR reads, yielding one entry per CDR3 protein. The table lists hundreds of thousands of distinct CDR3 sequences, around a fifth of them singletons. The material was PBMCs from blood, obtained about 20 months after vaccination. The origin of the receptors is a man aged 45 to 70 who received an inactivated influenza vaccine.

This clonotype was counted between two and nine times. The chain carries TRBV4-2 and TRBJ1-1, with D possibly matching TRBD1 (6 bases). V lost 3 bases, J lost 1 base, and 12 bases lay in between. This CDR3 contains 15 residues. Germline CDR1 reads LGHNA; CDR2 reads YNFKEQ. The CDR3 reads CASSHPPGQNTEAFF. The CDR3 DNA is TGTGCCAGCAGCCATCCTCCGGGACAGAACACTGAAGCTTTCTTT.

CDR3 nucleotide sequence: TGCAGTGCTAGAGATCATTCTAGCGGGGGTTGCACAGATACGCAGTATTTT. This translates into CSARDHSSGGCTDTQYF. V is TRBV20-1 and J is TRBJ2-3, with 10 bases matching TRBD2. In germline, CDR1 is DFQATT, CDR2 SNEGSKA (reference sequence). The J segment lost 1 base and the V segment lost 0 bases, leaving 7 bases of the junction unmatched. The CDR3 runs to 17 residues.

This chain links TRBV20-1 with TRBJ2-7; the D is unclear. CDR3 length: 11 residues. CDR1 and CDR2 (germline): DFQATT, SNEGSKA (reference sequence). V was trimmed by 0 bases and J by 7 bases, leaving 7 bases between them. CDR3: CSARDGWEQYF. The CDR3 nucleotides are TGCAGTGCTAGAGATGGGTGGGAGCAGTACTTC.

This clonotype showed up many times. The J gene is TRBJ1-5, the V gene TRBV3-1; no reliable D call. The CDR3 totals 11 residues. Germline lookup yields CDR1 LGHDT and CDR2 YNNKEL (reference sequence). The V end lost 3 bases, the J end lost 3 bases, and 0 bases lay between the germline ends. CDR3 sequence reads: CASSHNQPQHF. CDR3 coding DNA: TGTGCCAGCAGCCACAATCAGCCCCAGCATTTT.

The rearrangement links TRBV4-2 to TRBJ2-2, with 9 bases fitting TRBD1. V lost 3 bases, J lost 7 bases, and 9 bases stayed unmatched. The germline V gene has CDR1 LGHNA and CDR2 YNFKEQ. This CDR3 has 16 amino acids. The CDR3 is CASSQGQGFVSGELFF. The CDR3 DNA is TGTGCCAGCAGCCAGGGACAGGGTTTTGTGAGCGGGGAGCTGTTTTTT.

The chain recombines TRBV4-3 with TRBJ1-2; D not certain. The V gene's germline CDR1 is LGHNA and CDR2 YSLEER. This CDR3 has 13 residues. Trimming cost V 3 bases and J 4 bases, with 9 bases left between them. DNA of the CDR3: TGCGCCAGCAGCCATAGCACCTCCTATGGCTACACCTTC. Its translation: CASSHSTSYGYTF.

This clonotype was observed a few times. The chain carries TRBV20-1 and TRBJ2-3, with D possibly TRBD2 on 6 matching bases. Germline CDR1 is DFQATT and CDR2 is SNEGSKA (reference sequence). The V gene lost 6 bases and the J gene lost 1 base, with 20 bases spanning the gap. CDR3 length equals 16 residues. CDR3 sequence (DNA): TGCAGTGCCCCCCCCCGGGGACTTCAGCGCACAGATACGCAGTATTTT. Protein: CSAPPRGLQRTDTQYF.

This clonotype showed up just a few times. This sequence joins TRBV2 and TRBJ2-1; 9 nucleotides agree with TRBD1. This CDR3 contains 16 residues. Germline CDR1 and CDR2: SNHLY and FYNNEI. V lost 5 bases and J lost 2; bases outside the gene matches: 7. The CDR3 DNA follows: TGTGCCAGCAGTTTTAAACAGGGGGCGGCCTACAATGAGCAGTTCTTC. It encodes CASSFKQGAAYNEQFF.

The gene calls are TRBV2 and TRBJ2-1; TRBD2 aligns across 11 bases. V lost 10 bases and J lost 2; bases outside the gene matches: 10. The germline V gene encodes CDR1 SNHLY and CDR2 FYNNEI. CDR3 length equals 16 residues. DNA for the CDR3: TGTGCCACCCCGGGGAAACTAGCGGGAGCCTACAATGAGCAGTTCTTC. Its translation: CATPGKLAGAYNEQFF.

This chain connects TRBV10-2 to TRBJ1-2; D call uncertain. Germline V gene data show CDR1 as WSHSY and CDR2 as SAAADI. The CDR3 extends over 15 amino acids. V lost 5 bases and J 4 bases, leaving 17 bases between the germline ends. For the CDR3, the DNA is TGCGCCAGCAGTAGAGAGGCGGTGGGGATCTATGGCTACACCTTC. The encoded protein is CASSREAVGIYGYTF.